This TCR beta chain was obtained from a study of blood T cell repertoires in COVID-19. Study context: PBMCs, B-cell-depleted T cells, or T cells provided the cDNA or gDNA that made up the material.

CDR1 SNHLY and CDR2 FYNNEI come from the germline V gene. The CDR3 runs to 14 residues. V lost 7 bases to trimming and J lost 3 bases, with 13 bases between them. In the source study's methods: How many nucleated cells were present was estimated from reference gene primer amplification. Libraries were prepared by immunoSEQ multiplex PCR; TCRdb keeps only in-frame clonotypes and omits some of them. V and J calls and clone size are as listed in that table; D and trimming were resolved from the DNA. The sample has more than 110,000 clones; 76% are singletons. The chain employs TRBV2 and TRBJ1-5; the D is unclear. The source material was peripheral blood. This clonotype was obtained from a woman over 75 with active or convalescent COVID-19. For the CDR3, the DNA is TGTGCCAGCATGAGAGCGCGGAACAATCAGCCCCAGCATTTT. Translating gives CASMRARNNQPQHF.